The 31 T cell receptor beta chains presented below share a single source sample, sequenced in a study of shared clonotypes between healthy human individuals. The method was immunoSEQ multiplex PCR; TCRdb's version includes in-frame clones alone and lacks a portion of them. The table shows around 2,000,000 clones, with 90% to 95% occurring only once. CD8 cells classed as naive were CD45RO-negative and positively selected for CCR7, excluding terminally differentiated effector memory CD45RA+ cells. Input material: naive CD8+ T cells from PBMCs. The receptors originated from a man between 18 and 29 years old in good health. Some clones in this sample may be carry-over from other donors' samples.

The rearrangement links TRBV4-1 to TRBJ2-2; 10 nucleotides match TRBD1. J lost 0 bases, V lost 3 bases, and 10 bases had no gene match. Germline loops: CDR1 MGHRA, CDR2 YSYEKL. The CDR3 totals 19 residues. For the CDR3, the DNA is TGCGCCAGCAGCCACGATGGGACAGGGGCTCCCACGAACACCGGGGAGCTGTTTTTT. This sequence encodes CASSHDGTGAPTNTGELFF.

The CDR3 spells CASSLAGGASEEQFF. CDR3 sequence (DNA): TGTGCCAGCAGCTTAGCTGGGGGCGCAAGTGAGGAGCAGTTCTTC. This sequence joins TRBV7-2 and TRBJ2-1, with a weak D call TRBD1 (6 bases). Germline loops: CDR1 SGHTA, CDR2 FQGNSA. V dropped 0 bases and J dropped 10 bases, with 16 bases sitting between them. The CDR3 has 15 residues.

V is TRBV9 and J is TRBJ2-5; no clear D. CDR1 SGDLS and CDR2 YYNGEE come from the germline V gene. V lost 0 bases, J lost 4 bases, and 10 bases lay in between. CDR3 length: 14 amino acids. CDR3: CASSVEGLVETQYF. The CDR3, as DNA: TGTGCCAGCAGCGTAGAAGGGCTAGTAGAGACCCAGTACTTC.

The rearrangement joins TRBV19 to TRBJ1-3; 7 bases fit TRBD1. The CDR3 is 15 amino acids. Germline V gene data show CDR1 as LNHDA and CDR2 as SQIVND (reference sequence). V trimming: 7 bases; J trimming: 7 bases; junction bases outside the gene matches: 13. In DNA, the CDR3 is TGTGCCAGTACCGCTCGGGGGACAGCCCCCAACACCATATATTTT. Protein sequence: CASTARGTAPNTIYF.

This clone was observed a single time. The V and J genes are TRBV27 and TRBJ1-5; a weak D match, TRBD1 (5 bases). CDR3 length equals 16 residues. Trimming removed 0 bases at V and 3 bases at J, with 12 bases between. Germline V lookup: CDR1 MNHEY, CDR2 SMNVEV (reference sequence). The CDR3 DNA follows: TGTGCCAGCAGTTTATCGAGCCAAGGGGTCAATCAGCCCCAGCATTTT. It is translated as CASSLSSQGVNQPQHF.

The V gene is TRBV28, the J gene TRBJ1-5; tentatively, D is TRBD1 (5 bases). Trimming stripped 4 bases from V and 6 bases from J, with 22 bases between. This CDR3 contains 17 residues. Germline CDR1 and CDR2: MDHEN and SYDVKM. CDR3 in amino acids: CASSSISTVREGQPQHF. CDR3 DNA sequence: TGTGCCAGCAGTTCTATCTCAACTGTCAGGGAGGGTCAGCCCCAGCATTTT.

The rearrangement uses TRBV27 and TRBJ1-3; D gene unclear. Trimming removed 5 bases from V and 4 bases from J, with 12 bases in between. CDR1 MNHEY and CDR2 SMNVEV come from the germline V gene (reference sequence). The CDR3 has 14 residues. CDR3 bases: TGTGCCAGCAGTAACCGGATAGGAGGAAACACCATATATTTT. Translating it yields CASSNRIGGNTIYF.

This clone occurred once. The genes are TRBV30 and TRBJ2-7, with D perhaps matching TRBD1 (6 bases). The germline CDR1 and CDR2 sequences are GTSNPN and SVGIG (reference sequence). This CDR3 spans 14 amino acids. Trimming removed 3 bases from V and 6 bases from J, with 18 bases in between. CDR3 sequence: CAWSVAGTPVEQYF. CDR3 in DNA: TGTGCCTGGAGCGTAGCCGGGACACCGGTCGAGCAGTACTTC. Full variable domain (missing parts from reference TRBV30 and TRBJ2-7): SQTIHQWPATLVQPVGSPLSLECTVEGTSNPNLYWYRQAAGRGLQLLFYSVGIGQISSEVPQNLSASRPQDRQFILSSKKLLLSDSGFYLCAWSVAGTPVEQYFGPGTRLTVT.

This chain joins TRBV7-9 and TRBJ2-7; 15 positions agree with TRBD2. Per germline, CDR1 SEHNR and CDR2 FQNEAQ (reference sequence). V lost 4 bases and J lost 1; bases outside the gene matches: 8. This CDR3 has 18 residues. The CDR3 bases are TGTGCCAGCAGCTATACGGGGACTAGCGGGAGGCCGTCCTACGAGCAGTACTTC. As protein: CASSYTGTSGRPSYEQYF.

The chain links TRBV4-1 to TRBJ2-3, with 10 nucleotides matching TRBD2. Unmatched junction bases numbered 11, after V lost 0 bases and J lost 2 bases. Germline V gives CDR1 MGHRA, CDR2 YSYEKL. The CDR3 has 19 amino acids. CDR3 sequence (DNA): TGCGCCAGCAGCCAAGACTTGAGGGGTAGCGGGGGGCCCACAGATACGCAGTATTTT. Its protein is CASSQDLRGSGGPTDTQYF.

This clone was counted a few times. The J gene is TRBJ1-1, the V gene TRBV29-1; D possibly corresponds to TRBD1 (5 bases). Germline assignment: CDR1 SQVTM and CDR2 ANQGSEA. V lost 7 bases to trimming and J lost 1 base, with 10 bases between them. The CDR3 spans 12 residues. The CDR3 nucleotides read TGCAGCGCCGTGGGACCGAACACTGAAGCTTTCTTT. Its protein product is CSAVGPNTEAFF.

A single count supports this clone. This sequence joins TRBV19 and TRBJ2-5; TRBD2 might be the D (5 bases). CDR3 length equals 16 residues. Germline-derived CDR1 and CDR2 are LNHDA and SQIVND (reference sequence). The ends were cut back, 4 bases at V and 5 bases at J, with 20 bases in the middle. This CDR3 is CASSTAIGESWETQYF. As DNA, the CDR3 is TGTGCCAGTAGTACTGCTATCGGGGAGTCCTGGGAGACCCAGTACTTC.

The gene calls are TRBV4-1 and TRBJ2-1, with 7 bases matching TRBD2. Germline values: CDR1 MGHRA, CDR2 YSYEKL. The trim removed 1 base at V and 6 bases at J, leaving 9 bases unmatched. The CDR3 totals 16 residues. The CDR3 bases are TGCGCCAGCAGCCAAGGGGCGGTAGCGGGCATCAATGAGCAGTTCTTC. Amino acids: CASSQGAVAGINEQFF.

The J gene is TRBJ2-7, the V gene TRBV7-9, with 8 bases identical to TRBD2. The CDR3 consists of 17 residues. V dropped 0 bases and J dropped 6; count of bases not matched to a gene: 13. Per germline, CDR1 SEHNR and CDR2 FQNEAQ (reference sequence). CDR3 sequence reads: CASSLASAGGHHLEQYF. For the CDR3, the DNA is TGTGCCAGCAGCTTAGCTTCTGCGGGAGGCCACCATCTCGAGCAGTACTTC.

The rearrangement joins TRBV4-3 to TRBJ1-2; D unclear. The CDR3 contains 14 residues. Germline V gene sequence: CDR1 LGHNA, CDR2 YSLEER. Trimming cost V 0 bases and J 14 bases, with 19 bases left between them. CDR3 sequence reads: CASSQESRRPEFTF. The CDR3 DNA is TGCGCCAGCAGCCAAGAATCCCGTAGGCCTGAATTTACCTTC.

Only one count was recorded for this clone. The V call is TRBV28, the J call TRBJ2-7; 11 positions agree with TRBD2. This CDR3 region has 16 residues. The junction had 8 bases not matched to a gene; V was cut back by 5 bases and J by 2 bases. In germline, CDR1 is MDHEN, CDR2 SYDVKM. CDR3 in amino acids: CASSSRLAGPPYEQYF. CDR3 coding DNA: TGTGCCAGCAGTAGCCGACTAGCGGGACCTCCCTACGAGCAGTACTTC.

The chain has TRBV7-9 and TRBJ2-7, with D unresolved. The CDR3 contains 14 residues. Trimming took 0 bases from V and 2 from J, leaving 8 bases between them. Germline V gives CDR1 SEHNR, CDR2 FQNEAQ (reference sequence). The CDR3 coding sequence is TGTGCCAGCAGCTTAGCGAGGAACCCCTACGAGCAGTACTTC. Translated, it gives CASSLARNPYEQYF.

The chain employs TRBV27 and TRBJ1-5, with D hard to call. Trimming took 3 bases from V and 3 from J, leaving 12 bases between them. The germline V gene has CDR1 MNHEY and CDR2 SMNVEV (reference sequence). The CDR3 sequence is 15 residues long. The CDR3 DNA reads as TGTGCCAGCAGTTTGAGGGTGGGGAACAATCAGCCCCAGCATTTT. Translating it yields CASSLRVGNNQPQHF.

This chain joins TRBV5-4 and TRBJ2-1; D perhaps matches TRBD1 (6 bases). CDR3 length: 15 amino acids. Germline V gene sequence: CDR1 SGHNT, CDR2 YYREEE (reference sequence). With 4 bases removed from V and 2 bases from J, the gap between germline ends came to 13 bases. The CDR3 is CASSHMHRAYNEQFF. The CDR3 DNA reads as TGTGCCAGCAGCCACATGCACAGGGCCTACAATGAGCAGTTCTTC.

The chain joins TRBV7-2 to TRBJ2-1; tentative D call: TRBD1 (5 bases). The CDR3 is 15 residues long. CDR1 and CDR2 from the germline V gene are SGHTA and FQGNSA. Trimming shortened V by 5 bases and J by 4 bases, and 15 bases separated the two germline ends. CDR3 in DNA: TGTGCCAGCAGCCTAAGCGCGAACAGGTACAATGAGCAGTTCTTC. Protein sequence: CASSLSANRYNEQFF.

The CDR3 coding sequence is TGTGCCAGCAGCGTCATGGGGGCCGGGGTGAGTGAGCAGTTCTTC. Its translation is CASSVMGAGVSEQFF. This chain joins TRBV9 and TRBJ2-1, with D tentatively TRBD1 (6 bases). The CDR3 is 15 amino acids. V lost 2 bases, J lost 9 bases, and 18 bases lay in between. Germline-derived CDR1 and CDR2 are SGDLS and YYNGEE.

This chain uses TRBV9 with TRBJ1-1, with D tentatively TRBD1 (6 bases). Trimming took off 3 bases at V and 5 bases at J, with 17 bases between the two ends. The CDR3 consists of 15 residues. Germline values: CDR1 SGDLS, CDR2 YYNGEE. CDR3 bases: TGTGCCAGCAGCGGGATGGGCAGGGGAGGAACTGAAGCTTTCTTT. Amino acid sequence: CASSGMGRGGTEAFF.

J is TRBJ1-1 and V is TRBV7-9; the D gene is possibly TRBD1 (5 bases). CDR1 and CDR2 from the germline V gene are SEHNR and FQNEAQ (reference sequence). Deletions cut 8 bases from V and 2 bases from J, with 12 bases between. The CDR3 is 13 amino acids. The CDR3 sequence is CASCRGLNTEAFF. The CDR3 coding sequence is TGTGCCAGCTGTAGGGGCCTAAACACTGAAGCTTTCTTT.

The chain is built from TRBV27 and TRBJ1-2; D unclear. Germline V gene lookup returns CDR1 MNHEY and CDR2 SMNVEV (reference sequence). Deletions cut 5 bases from V and 2 bases from J, with 9 bases between. The CDR3 has 13 residues. Written as DNA, the CDR3 is TGTGCCAGCAGTCCCGGCTGGAACTATGGCTACACCTTC. Translated, it gives CASSPGWNYGYTF.

The chain joins TRBV18 to TRBJ2-7, with D maybe TRBD1 (6 bases). The CDR3 contains 16 residues. V shed 0 bases and J shed 0 bases, with 12 bases lying between them. Germline V gene data show CDR1 as KGHSH and CDR2 as LQKENI. The CDR3 sequence is CASSPPTVGGSYEQYF. CDR3 coding DNA: TGTGCCAGCTCACCACCGACGGTAGGGGGCTCCTACGAGCAGTACTTC.

This clone occurred once. The rearrangement joins TRBV19 to TRBJ1-5; D may be TRBD1 (6 bases). CDR3 length: 12 residues. Trimming stripped 6 bases from V and 5 bases from J, with 8 bases between. CDR1 and CDR2 (germline): LNHDA, SQIVND (reference sequence). Here the CDR3 reads CASSQGYQPQHF. In nucleotides, the CDR3 is TGTGCCAGTAGCCAGGGGTATCAGCCCCAGCATTTT.

The J gene is TRBJ2-7, the V gene TRBV28, with D possibly matching TRBD1 (6 bases). Trimming took 3 bases from V and 3 from J, leaving 15 bases between them. The CDR3 totals 15 residues. The germline CDR1 and CDR2 sequences are MDHEN and SYDVKM. Here the CDR3 reads CASSLPRDKDYEQYF. The CDR3, as DNA: TGTGCCAGCAGTTTGCCCCGGGACAAAGACTACGAGCAGTACTTC.

This sequence joins TRBV13 and TRBJ2-3, with TRBD1 as a possible D gene (5 bases). CDR3 length: 15 amino acids. Germline V gene sequence: CDR1 PRHDT, CDR2 FYEKMQ (reference sequence). The germline V and J ends were trimmed by 0 bases and 2 bases, with 9 bases remaining between them. The CDR3 DNA reads as TGTGCCAGCAGCTTAGGGGGGCCGGCCACAGATACGCAGTATTTT. It translates to CASSLGGPATDTQYF.

The genes are TRBV27 and TRBJ2-1; 10 bases align to TRBD1. This CDR3 is 15 amino acids long. V shed 7 bases and J 4 bases; nucleotides not matched to a gene: 7. The germline V gene encodes CDR1 MNHEY and CDR2 SMNVEV (reference sequence). CDR3 sequence: CASIPGTGAYNEQFF. The CDR3 nucleotides read TGTGCCAGCATCCCCGGGACAGGGGCATACAATGAGCAGTTCTTC.

This chain uses TRBV6-1 with TRBJ1-2, with a weak D call TRBD1 (5 bases). CDR1 MNHNS and CDR2 SASEGT come from the germline V gene. This CDR3 has 15 amino acids. V lost 5 bases and J lost 3, with 16 bases in between. The CDR3 reads CASSPVGAGDYGYTF. CDR3 sequence (DNA): TGTGCCAGCAGTCCGGTTGGGGCCGGGGACTATGGCTACACCTTC.

The V call is TRBV15, the J call TRBJ2-7; D is possibly TRBD2 (5 bases). The V end lost 0 bases, the J end lost 6 bases, and 15 bases lay between the germline ends. Germline CDR1 reads LNHNV; CDR2 reads YYDKDF (reference sequence). The CDR3 has 15 amino acids. CDR3 DNA: TGTGCCACCAGCAGAGATGCCGGGAACCTCCTCGAGCAGTACTTC. Translating gives CATSRDAGNLLEQYF.